These T cell receptor beta chains were read from a single sample in a study of blood T cell repertoires in COVID-19. TCRdb's table, derived via immunoSEQ multiplex PCR, lists solely in-frame clones and lacks some. The sample includes about 80,000 clones, roughly 80% of them seen just once. Sequencing was carried out using peripheral blood. All receptors derive from a woman in her 70s with acute or convalescent COVID-19. Both conserved end residues are part of each CDR3. A D gene is named only where the DNA matches it firmly. The listing skips clone size in some rows; elsewhere it reads once, few, many or a size class.

J gene | clone size | D gene | V gene | CDR3 DNA | CDR3 protein
TRBJ1-2 | NA | TRBD1 | TRBV19 | TGTGCCAGTAGCCGGAGGACAGGGGAGGACTATGGCTACACCTTC | CASSRRTGEDYGYTF
TRBJ1-1 | NA | NA | TRBV11-3 | TGTGCCAGCAGCCAACGGGGGGGCTACACTGAAGCTTTCTTT | CASSQRGGYTEAFF
TRBJ2-5 | once | TRBD1 | TRBV12-5 | TGTGCTAGTGGTTTGGTAATTTCTTCGACAGGGTGGGAGACCCAGTACTTC | CASGLVISSTGWETQYF
TRBJ2-7 | NA | TRBD2 | TRBV6-4 | TGTGCCAGCAGTGCGGAGGGCGGGAGTTACGAGCAGTACTTC | CASSAEGGSYEQYF
TRBJ1-1 | NA | NA | TRBV9 | TGTGCCAGCAGCGTCGGGCAGGAGGGGAACACTGAAGCTTTCTTT | CASSVGQEGNTEAFF
TRBJ1-2 | NA | NA | TRBV19 | TGTGCCAGTAGTATCGGTCGGGGAGGGTATGGCTACACCTTC | CASSIGRGGYGYTF
TRBJ1-1 | few | NA | TRBV7-9 | TGTGCCAGCAGCTTACAGCAGGTGACTGAAGCTTTCTTT | CASSLQQVTEAFF
TRBJ2-5 | NA | NA | TRBV5-1 | TGCGCCAGCAGCTTGGGACGGGTCCAAGAGACCCAGTACTTC | CASSLGRVQETQYF
TRBJ1-1 | NA | NA | TRBV29-1 | TGCAGCGTTGGGGAGGGTATGAACACTGAAGCTTTCTTT | CSVGEGMNTEAFF
TRBJ2-1 | NA | NA | TRBV29-1 | TGCAGCGTTGAAATGACTAATTACAATGAGCAGTTCTTC | CSVEMTNYNEQFF
TRBJ2-7 | NA | NA | TRBV7-2 | TGTGCCAGCAGCCCCGACAGGTCAAACTACGAGCAGTACTTC | CASSPDRSNYEQYF
TRBJ1-2 | NA | NA | TRBV6-4 | TGTGCCAGCAGTCTACAGGTTGGATATGGCTACACCTTC | CASSLQVGYGYTF
TRBJ2-7 | NA | TRBD2 | TRBV7-2 | TGTGCCAGCAGCCCCTTAGCGGGAGGCTCCTACGAGCAGTACTTC | CASSPLAGGSYEQYF
TRBJ1-1 | NA | NA | TRBV6-5 | TGTGCCAGCAGGGCCCTACAGATACCGAACACTGAAGCTTTCTTT | CASRALQIPNTEAFF
TRBJ1-1 | once | TRBD1 | TRBV2 | TGTGCCAGCAGTGATCCGACAGGGGAGAAAGGTGAGGCTTTCTTT | CASSDPTGEKGEAFF
TRBJ1-2 | NA | NA | TRBV7-2 | TGTGCCAGCAGCTTAGCGGGGGGTTCGCACTATGGCTACACCTTC | CASSLAGGSHYGYTF
TRBJ2-7 | NA | TRBD2 | TRBV3-1/TRBV3-2 | TGTGCCAGCAGCGGTACTTCGGGACTAGTCCTCTACGAGCAGTACTTC | CASSGTSGLVLYEQYF
TRBJ2-3 | NA | TRBD2 | TRBV11-2 | TGTGCCAGCAGCTTGGGACTAGCGGGAGCTTGGGAAGATACGCAGTATTTT | CASSLGLAGAWEDTQYF
TRBJ1-1 | NA | TRBD1 | TRBV2 | TGTGCCAGCAAAAGACAGGGGGGCACTGAAGCTTTCTTT | CASKRQGGTEAFF
TRBJ2-2 | NA | TRBD2 | TRBV7-9 | TGTGCCAGCAGCACCGCTCGGCGGGAGGGCCGCGGGGAGCTGTTTTTT | CASSTARREGRGELFF
TRBJ2-3 | few | TRBD2 | TRBV19 | TGTGCCAGTAGTGCCAGCGGGACCCGGGGAGATACGCAGTATTTT | CASSASGTRGDTQYF
TRBJ1-6 | NA | NA | TRBV2 | TGTGCCAGCAGCCTTGACAGGCGAAATTCACCCCTCCACTTT | CASSLDRRNSPLHF
TRBJ2-7 | NA | NA | TRBV5-1 | TGCGCCAGCAGCGTGGACAGCCCCTACGAGCAGTACTTC | CASSVDSPYEQYF
TRBJ1-1 | NA | NA | TRBV5-8 | TGTGCCAGCAGCCCAAGCATGAACACTGAAGCTTTCTTT | CASSPSMNTEAFF
TRBJ1-4 | NA | NA | TRBV9 | TGTGCCAGCAGCAGGGGAGGGAATGAAAAACTGTTTTTT | CASSRGGNEKLFF
TRBJ2-3 | NA | TRBD2 | TRBV3-1/TRBV3-2 | TGTGCCAGCAGCCCCCTAGCGGGAGGGCCTAGGGGTACGCAGTATTTT | CASSPLAGGPRGTQYF
TRBJ2-5 | NA | NA | TRBV29-1 | TGCAGCGGATGGGTAGGGGAAGAGACCCAGTACTTC | CSGWVGEETQYF
TRBJ1-1 | NA | TRBD1 | TRBV5-1 | TGCGCCAGCAGCCCGGGGACAGACACTGAAGCTTTCTTT | CASSPGTDTEAFF
TRBJ2-2 | once | TRBD2 | TRBV7-3 | TGTGCCAGCAGCCGTACTAACGGACTAGCGTCGGGCGGGGAGCTGTTTTTT | CASSRTNGLASGGELFF
TRBJ2-1 | NA | NA | TRBV11-3 | TGTGCCAGCAGCTTAGGGGGCCAGGGGGGCGATGAGCAGTTCTTC | CASSLGGQGGDEQFF
TRBJ1-4 | few | NA | TRBV25-1 | TGTGCCAGTGCTGGGGGGGGCAATGAAAAACTGTTTTTT | CASAGGGNEKLFF
TRBJ1-2 | few | NA | TRBV29-1 | TGCAGCGCCCGAGCTGGTGATGGCTACACCTTC | CSARAGDGYTF
TRBJ2-7 | NA | TRBD1 | TRBV3-1/TRBV3-2 | TGTGCCAGCAGCCAAGAACAGGGGGTCCTCTACGAGCAGTACTTC | CASSQEQGVLYEQYF
TRBJ1-1 | NA | TRBD1 | TRBV29-1 | TGCAGCGGCGCACAGGGGACAGCTGAAGCTTTCTTT | CSGAQGTAEAFF
TRBJ2-3 | NA | TRBD1 | TRBV7-9 | TGTGCCAGCCGGGACAGGAACACAGATACGCAGTATTTT | CASRDRNTDTQYF
TRBJ2-1 | few | TRBD2 | TRBV6-1 | TGTGCCAGCAGTGAAGCGGCGGTAGGGCTAGCGGGACTTTACAATGAGCAGTTCTTC | CASSEAAVGLAGLYNEQFF
TRBJ1-5 | NA | TRBD1 | TRBV6-5 | TGTGCCAGCAGTCGGGGACAGCCAAGCAATCAGCCCCAGCATTTT | CASSRGQPSNQPQHF
TRBJ2-3 | once | NA | TRBV6-1 | TGTGCCAGCAGTGAAATTGGACGATGGGGCCGCCACTTCACAGATACGCAGTATTTT | CASSEIGRWGRHFTDTQYF
TRBJ1-5 | NA | NA | TRBV29-1 | TGCAGCGCTGCTGGGGCCCCAAATCAGCCCCAGCATTTT | CSAAGAPNQPQHF
TRBJ1-2 | once | TRBD1 | TRBV6-1 | TGTGCCAGCAGTGATTCCGCGACAGGGGATCGCTACACCTTC | CASSDSATGDRYTF
TRBJ2-2 | many | NA | TRBV27 | TGTGCCAGCAGTTTCAAGACAACCGGGGAGCTGTTTTTT | CASSFKTTGELFF
TRBJ1-2 | NA | TRBD1 | TRBV7-9 | TGTGCCAGCAGCTCCCCGGGACAGGGGGCATGGGGCTACACCTTC | CASSSPGQGAWGYTF
TRBJ2-1 | NA | NA | TRBV18 | TGTGCCAGCTCACCAGCTAGCTCCTACAATGAGCAGTTCTTC | CASSPASSYNEQFF
TRBJ1-3 | NA | NA | TRBV6-1 | TGTGCCAGCAGTGAACAAGGTTTAGCTGGTGGAAACACCATATATTTT | CASSEQGLAGGNTIYF
TRBJ2-7 | few | NA | TRBV21-1 | TGTGCCAGCAAACCGGGCGGGACCGACTACGAGCAGTACTTC | CASKPGGTDYEQYF
TRBJ2-5 | NA | TRBD2 | TRBV10-1 | TGCGCCAGCAGTGAGGCGGGAGAGGGAGAGACCCAGTACTTC | CASSEAGEGETQYF
TRBJ1-5 | NA | NA | TRBV2 | TGTGCCAGCAGTGTTCGTTCGGGGGGCAATCAGCCCCAGCATTTT | CASSVRSGGNQPQHF
TRBJ2-2 | NA | TRBD1 | TRBV5-1 | TGCGCCAGCAGCTTGAACCAGGGGGCCGGGGAGCTGTTTTTT | CASSLNQGAGELFF
TRBJ1-6 | NA | NA | TRBV3-1/TRBV3-2 | TGTGCCAGCAGCCACCCACAGGGTTCCTATAATTCACCCCTCCACTTT | CASSHPQGSYNSPLHF
TRBJ1-2 | NA | NA | TRBV6-6 | TGTGCCAGCAGTCCAGGGGAAAGCTATGGCTACACCTTC | CASSPGESYGYTF
TRBJ2-3 | NA | NA | TRBV5-4 | TGTGCCAGCACCCGCACGGGTTCAGATACGCAGTATTTT | CASTRTGSDTQYF
TRBJ1-5 | NA | NA | TRBV18 | TGTGCCAGCTCACCCACAGGGAATAGGAATCAGCCCCAGCATTTT | CASSPTGNRNQPQHF
TRBJ2-1 | NA | TRBD2 | TRBV7-8 | TGTGCCAGCAGCTTAGCGGGAGGGAACTCTTACAATGAGCAGTTCTTC | CASSLAGGNSYNEQFF
TRBJ2-3 | NA | TRBD1 | TRBV14 | TGTGCCAGCAGCTGGGGGACAGGGGGCAGGACAGATACGCAGTATTTT | CASSWGTGGRTDTQYF